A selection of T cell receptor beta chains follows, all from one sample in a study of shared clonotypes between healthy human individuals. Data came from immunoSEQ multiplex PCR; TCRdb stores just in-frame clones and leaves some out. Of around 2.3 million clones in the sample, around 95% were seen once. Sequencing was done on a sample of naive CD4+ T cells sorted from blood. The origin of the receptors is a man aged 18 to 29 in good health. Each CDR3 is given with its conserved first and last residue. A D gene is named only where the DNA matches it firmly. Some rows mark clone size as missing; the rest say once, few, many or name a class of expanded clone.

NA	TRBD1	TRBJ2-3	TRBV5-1	CASSPPGQGTTDTQYF	TGCGCCAGCAGCCCCCCCGGACAGGGTACCACAGATACGCAGTATTTT
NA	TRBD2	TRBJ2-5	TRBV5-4	CASRLGLAGGNLQETQYF	TGTGCCAGCAGACTCGGACTAGCGGGAGGGAACCTACAAGAGACCCAGTACTTC
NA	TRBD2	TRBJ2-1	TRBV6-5	CASSPTSVGEQFF	TGTGCCAGCAGCCCGACTAGCGTTGGGGAGCAGTTCTTC
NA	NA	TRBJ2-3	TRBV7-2	CASNEQGSSTDTQYF	TGTGCCAGCAACGAACAGGGTTCTAGCACAGATACGCAGTATTTT
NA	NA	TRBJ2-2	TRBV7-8	CASSLAGTQTGELFF	TGTGCCAGCAGCTTAGCCGGGACGCAAACCGGGGAGCTGTTTTTT
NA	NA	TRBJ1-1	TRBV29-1	CSVEDGGTLNTEAFF	TGCAGCGTTGAAGACGGGGGAACTTTGAACACTGAAGCTTTCTTT
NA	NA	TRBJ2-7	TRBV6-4	CASYDGEQYF	TGTGCCAGCTATGACGGCGAGCAGTACTTC
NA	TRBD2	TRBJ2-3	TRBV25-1	CASSDPGLGTDTQYF	TGTGCCAGCAGTGATCCGGGACTAGGGACAGATACGCAGTATTTT
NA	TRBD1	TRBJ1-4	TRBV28	CASRVGTGGWEKLFF	TGTGCCAGCAGGGTCGGGACAGGGGGATGGGAAAAACTGTTTTTT
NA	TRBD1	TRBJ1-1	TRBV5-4	CASSFDRGYTEAFF	TGTGCCAGCAGCTTTGACAGGGGTTACACTGAAGCTTTCTTT
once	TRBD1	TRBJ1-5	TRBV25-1	CASTGQGGQPQHF	TGTGCCAGCACGGGACAGGGGGGACAGCCCCAGCATTTT
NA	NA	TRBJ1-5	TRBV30	CAWSGGDLYQPQHF	TGTGCCTGGAGTGGGGGGGACCTTTATCAGCCCCAGCATTTT
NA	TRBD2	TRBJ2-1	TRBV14	CASSQSGGSYNEQFF	TGTGCCAGCAGCCAAAGCGGGGGGTCCTACAATGAGCAGTTCTTC
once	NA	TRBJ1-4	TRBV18	CASSPKQAENEKLFF	TGTGCCAGCTCACCAAAACAGGCCGAGAATGAAAAACTGTTTTTT
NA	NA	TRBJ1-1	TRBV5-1	CASSPKQRGWGAEAFF	TGCGCCAGCAGCCCTAAGCAACGGGGGTGGGGCGCTGAAGCTTTCTTT
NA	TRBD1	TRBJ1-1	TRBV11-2	CASSRFGQENTEAFF	TGTGCCAGCAGCCGCTTTGGACAGGAGAACACTGAAGCTTTCTTT
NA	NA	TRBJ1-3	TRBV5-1	CASSPTGFGDTIYF	TGCGCCAGCAGCCCCACAGGGTTTGGGGACACCATATATTTT
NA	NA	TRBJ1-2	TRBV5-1	CASREEAGSNYGYTF	TGCGCCAGCCGGGAGGAAGCAGGGTCTAACTATGGCTACACCTTC
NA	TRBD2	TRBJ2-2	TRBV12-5	CASGLVPLAGVPGELFF	TGTGCTAGTGGTTTGGTGCCCTTAGCGGGGGTACCCGGGGAGCTGTTTTTT
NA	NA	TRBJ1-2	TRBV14	CASSRGEGSNTF	TGTGCCAGCAGCCGAGGAGAAGGGAGTAACACCTTC
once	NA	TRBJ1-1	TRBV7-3	CASSTDSSEAFF	TGTGCCAGCAGCACCGACAGTTCTGAAGCTTTCTTT
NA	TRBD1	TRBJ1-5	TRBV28	CASRDSDRGSNQPQHF	TGTGCCAGCCGAGACTCGGACAGGGGAAGCAATCAGCCCCAGCATTTT
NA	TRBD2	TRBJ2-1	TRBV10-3	CAISDGGTSGNNEQFF	TGTGCCATCAGTGATGGGGGGACTAGCGGGAACAATGAGCAGTTCTTC
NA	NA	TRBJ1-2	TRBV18	CASSPQTGEGYGYTF	TGTGCCAGCTCACCACAAACAGGAGAGGGCTATGGCTACACCTTC
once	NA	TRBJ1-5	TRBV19	CASSITQELRQPQHF	TGTGCCAGTAGTATTACACAGGAGCTTCGGCAGCCCCAGCATTTT
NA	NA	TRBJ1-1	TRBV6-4	CASSQQGMNTEAFF	TGTGCCAGCAGTCAACAGGGCATGAACACTGAAGCTTTCTTT
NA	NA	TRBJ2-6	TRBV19	CASNRLAGGPGANVLTF	TGTGCCAGTAATCGATTGGCAGGGGGGCCTGGGGCCAACGTCCTGACTTTC
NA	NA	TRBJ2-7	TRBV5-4	CASSLQGGSYEQYF	TGTGCCAGCAGCCTCCAAGGGGGGTCCTACGAGCAGTACTTC
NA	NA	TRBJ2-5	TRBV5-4	CASSFPGETQYF	TGTGCCAGCAGCTTCCCGGGAGAGACCCAGTACTTC
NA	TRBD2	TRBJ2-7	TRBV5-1	CASSLGLADSYEQYF	TGCGCCAGCAGCTTGGGACTAGCGGACTCCTACGAGCAGTACTTC
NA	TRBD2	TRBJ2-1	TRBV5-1	CASRASGGNEQFF	TGCGCCAGCAGGGCTAGCGGAGGCAATGAGCAGTTCTTC
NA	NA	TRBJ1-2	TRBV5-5	CASTLLWVRDGYTF	TGTGCCAGCACCTTACTCTGGGTTAGGGATGGCTACACCTTC